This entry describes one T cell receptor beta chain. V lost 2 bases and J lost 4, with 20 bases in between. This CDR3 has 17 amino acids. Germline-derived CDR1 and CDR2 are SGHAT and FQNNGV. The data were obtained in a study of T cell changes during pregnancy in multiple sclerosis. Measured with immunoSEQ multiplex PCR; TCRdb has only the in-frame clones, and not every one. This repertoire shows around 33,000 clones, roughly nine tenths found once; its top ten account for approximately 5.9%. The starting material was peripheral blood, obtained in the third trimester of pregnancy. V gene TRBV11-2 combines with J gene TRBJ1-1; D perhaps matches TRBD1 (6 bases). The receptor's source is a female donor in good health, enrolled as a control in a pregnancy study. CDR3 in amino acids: CASSLSRQGHSPTEAFF. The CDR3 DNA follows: TGTGCCAGCAGCTTATCGAGGCAGGGGCACTCCCCCACTGAAGCTTTCTTT.